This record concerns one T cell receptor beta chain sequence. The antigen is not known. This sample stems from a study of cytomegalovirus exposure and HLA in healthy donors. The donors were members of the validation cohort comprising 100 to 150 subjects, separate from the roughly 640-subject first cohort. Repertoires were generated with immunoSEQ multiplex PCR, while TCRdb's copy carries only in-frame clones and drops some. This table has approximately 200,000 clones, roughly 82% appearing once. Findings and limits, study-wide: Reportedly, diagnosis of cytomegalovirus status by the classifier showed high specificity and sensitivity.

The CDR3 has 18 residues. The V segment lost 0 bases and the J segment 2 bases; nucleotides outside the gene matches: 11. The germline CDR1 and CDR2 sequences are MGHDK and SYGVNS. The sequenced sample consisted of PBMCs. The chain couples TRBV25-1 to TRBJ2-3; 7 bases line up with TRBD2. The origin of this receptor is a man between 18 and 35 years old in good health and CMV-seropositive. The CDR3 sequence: CASSEYGAAGSSTDTQYF. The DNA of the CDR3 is TGTGCCAGCAGTGAATACGGGGCAGCGGGGTCCTCCACAGATACGCAGTATTTT.